This T cell receptor (beta chain) was profiled in a study of cytomegalovirus exposure and HLA in healthy donors. Points from the study as a whole: DRB1 had the most TCR associations and HLA-C the fewest, a later analysis found, with rates varying by HLA locus. Follow-up analysis later connected one missense variant in DCLRE1C with trimming of TCR beta V- and J-genes. Analyzed later, most CMV-associated TCR beta chains appeared HLA-restricted. Serostatus for CMV was the only available immune exposure information.

The germline V gene has CDR1 SGHTA and CDR2 FQGTGA. V was clipped by 5 bases and J by 6 bases; unmatched bases: 11. The CDR3 has 15 amino acids. In the case of this clone: What it binds is not known.

PCR amplification relied on 60 Vbeta primers (plus 13 Jbeta primers). Assay: immunoSEQ multiplex PCR; the TCRdb copy retains only in-frame clones and omits some. This sample yields about 130,000 clones, of which approximately 82% are seen a single time; roughly 2.5% belongs to the top ten. The receptor was isolated from a boy aged 2 to 10 in good health and CMV-seronegative. This chain uses TRBV7-3 with TRBJ2-7, with 9 positions matching TRBD2. Material for sequencing was PBMCs. DNA of the CDR3: TGTGCCAGCAGCCCCAGAGGCGGGGGGGCCGGCGAGCAGTACTTC. Its translation is CASSPRGGGAGEQYF.